Sequencing of this TCR beta chain was carried out in a study of T cell responses to AZD1222 COVID-19 vaccine. General study results and limits: Vaccine-associated CD4 TCRs ranged over spike, dominating at 160-218 and 743-854. Baseline serostatus was positive in only a handful of AZD1222 recipients. Increased Spike-specific TCR breadth and depth were observed after two AZD1222 doses.

Sequencing was performed with immunoSEQ multiplex PCR; in TCRdb, only in-frame clones are kept and a portion is missing. Of 130,000 to 150,000 clones in the sample, approximately 91% are singletons; the top ten hold about 1.9%. About this clone itself: Its antigen is currently unknown.

The CDR3 sequence is 16 residues long. V lost 3 bases, J lost 1 base, and 12 bases lay in between. Germline assignment: CDR1 SEHNR and CDR2 FQNEAQ (reference sequence). The sequencing used peripheral blood, collected 28 days after the second AZD1222 dose. The chain is built from TRBV7-9 and TRBJ2-2, with D unclear. The clonotype comes from an adult who received the AZD1222 COVID-19 vaccine. The CDR3 DNA is TGTGCCAGCAGCTTGTTTGTGACAAAGAACACCGGGGAGCTGTTTTTT. The encoded protein is CASSLFVTKNTGELFF.